Listed below are T cell receptor beta chains from one sample, sequenced in a study of CD8 T cells in Susac syndrome. Each CDR3 protein gets one entry after TCRdb re-called the immunoSEQ multiplex PCR reads with MiXCR. The sample holds about 300,000 distinct CDR3 sequences, around 92% seen once. What was sequenced was CD4+ T cells from PBMCs. These receptors all stem from a human donor with multiple sclerosis. CDR3s include the opening cysteine and the closing phenylalanine or tryptophan. D genes are given only for firm matches. Some rows mark clone size as missing; the rest say once, few, many or name a class of expanded clone.

V	J	size	D	CDR3	DNA
TRBV7-2	TRBJ2-7	NA	TRBD2	CASSLPGLAAEQYF	TGTGCCAGCAGCTTACCGGGACTAGCGGCCGAGCAGTACTTC
TRBV19	TRBJ1-5	NA	NA	CASRKHQGSGDQPQHF	TGTGCCAGTAGAAAACATCAGGGAAGTGGAGATCAGCCCCAGCATTTT
TRBV29-1	TRBJ1-5	NA	TRBD1	CSVGQGAQPQHF	TGCAGCGTGGGACAGGGAGCTCAGCCCCAGCATTTT
TRBV20-1	TRBJ2-7	NA	TRBD2	CSAIRREGMYEQYF	TGCAGTGCTATTAGGAGGGAGGGGATGTACGAGCAGTACTTC
TRBV6-1	TRBJ1-1	NA	NA	CASRIWGFLGTEAFF	TGTGCCAGCAGAATATGGGGATTTCTAGGGACTGAAGCTTTCTTT
TRBV5-1	TRBJ2-3	NA	TRBD2	CASRFGLAGDTDTQYF	TGCGCCAGCAGATTTGGACTAGCGGGAGACACAGATACGCAGTATTTT
TRBV2	TRBJ2-3	NA	TRBD1	CASSEARQGSDTQYF	TGTGCCAGCAGTGAAGCAAGACAGGGATCCGATACGCAGTATTTT
TRBV7-2	TRBJ1-5	once	NA	CASSLTGDNQPQHF	TGTGCCAGCAGCTTAACAGGAGATAATCAGCCCCAGCATTTT
TRBV4-3	TRBJ2-3	once	NA	CASSENRVRGTDTQYF	TGCGCCAGCAGCGAAAACAGGGTGAGAGGCACAGATACGCAGTATTTT
TRBV12-3/TRBV12-4	TRBJ2-2	NA	NA	CASRLLRAGELFF	TGTGCCAGCAGGCTATTAAGGGCCGGGGAGCTGTTTTTT
TRBV12-3/TRBV12-4	TRBJ1-1	NA	NA	CASSLGGGEVTFF	TGTGCCAGCAGTTTAGGGGGTGGGGAGGTAACTTTCTTT
TRBV7-2	TRBJ2-5	NA	NA	CASSFSRAGGYILETQYF	NA
TRBV14	TRBJ1-2	NA	NA	CASSQKVAIYGYTF	TGTGCCAGCAGCCAGAAAGTTGCTATCTATGGCTACACCTTC
TRBV10-3	TRBJ1-1	NA	TRBD1	CAISDRGNTEAFF	TGTGCCATCAGCGACAGGGGGAACACTGAAGCTTTCTTT
TRBV7-2	TRBJ1-5	NA	TRBD1	CASSPRDRASQPQHF	TGTGCCAGCAGCCCCCGGGACAGGGCTTCTCAGCCCCAGCATTTT
TRBV4-2	TRBJ2-3	NA	NA	CASSPLYSGSGDTQYF	TGTGCCAGCAGCCCTCTGTATAGTGGTTCAGGAGATACGCAGTATTTT
TRBV12-3/TRBV12-4	TRBJ1-1	NA	NA	CASSSGPAGNTEAFF	TGTGCCAGCAGTTCAGGGCCCGCGGGGAACACTGAAGCTTTCTTT
TRBV7-9	TRBJ2-3	few	TRBD2	CASSLGLAGRTDTQYF	TGTGCCAGCAGCTTGGGACTAGCGGGCCGCACAGATACGCAGTATTTT
TRBV5-8	TRBJ1-1	NA	TRBD1	CASSYGTGTEAFF	TGTGCCAGCAGCTACGGGACAGGGACTGAAGCTTTCTTT
TRBV18	TRBJ1-5	NA	NA	CASSPGQGTSQPQHF	TGTGCCAGCTCACCCGGGCAGGGGACGTCTCAGCCCCAGCATTTT
TRBV12-3/TRBV12-4	TRBJ1-1	NA	NA	CASSLEQGLHMNTEAFF	TGTGCCAGCAGTTTGGAGCAGGGACTACACATGAACACTGAAGCTTTCTTT
TRBV3-1	TRBJ1-1	NA	NA	CASSRGHINTEAFF	TGTGCCAGCAGCCGGGGACATATAAACACTGAAGCTTTCTTT
TRBV6-6	TRBJ2-7	NA	NA	CASSYRVHEQYF	TGTGCCAGCAGCTACAGGGTCCACGAGCAGTACTTC
TRBV15	TRBJ2-3	once	TRBD1	CATSRGGQAGTDTQYF	TGTGCCACCAGCAGAGGAGGACAGGCAGGTACAGATACGCAGTATTTT
TRBV7-9	TRBJ1-2	NA	TRBD1	CASSANPRGVYGYTF	TGTGCCAGCAGCGCCAATCCCAGGGGGGTCTATGGCTACACCTTC
TRBV6-2/TRBV6-3	TRBJ2-2	NA	TRBD1	CASSTRDRGNTGELFF	TGTGCCAGCAGCACAAGGGACAGGGGGAACACCGGGGAGCTGTTTTTT
TRBV11-2	TRBJ2-2	NA	NA	CASSFGARMVTGELFF	TGTGCCAGCAGCTTCGGTGCTAGGATGGTTACCGGGGAGCTGTTTTTT
TRBV6-5	TRBJ2-3	NA	NA	CASRAPGSDTQYF	TGTGCCAGCAGAGCCCCGGGGTCGGATACGCAGTATTTT
TRBV12-3/TRBV12-4	TRBJ1-2	NA	TRBD1	CASSFRDRGTGYTF	TGTGCCAGCAGTTTCCGGGACAGGGGTACTGGCTACACCTTC
TRBV10-3	TRBJ1-3	NA	NA	CAISETGAKGLGNTIYF	TGTGCCATCAGTGAGACCGGGGCGAAGGGGCTCGGAAACACCATATATTTT
TRBV5-5	TRBJ2-5	once	NA	CASSRTFSGQETQYF	TGTGCCAGCAGCCGGACGTTCTCGGGACAAGAGACCCAGTACTTC
TRBV7-8	TRBJ2-5	NA	NA	CASSLGPSETQYF	TGTGCCAGCAGCTTAGGGCCCTCGGAGACCCAGTACTTC
TRBV29-1	TRBJ2-1	NA	NA	CSVSGRYNEQFF	TGCAGCGTTTCAGGCCGATACAATGAGCAGTTCTTC